This T cell receptor (beta chain) was found in a study of cytomegalovirus exposure and HLA in healthy donors. Across the study: Earlier, 150 million to 200 million T cells were analyzed, and 90 million to 140 million unique TCR beta sequences were found among them.

The PCR was carried out with 60 Vbeta primers and 13 Jbeta primers. Here immunoSEQ multiplex PCR was the method, and the copy in TCRdb shows in-frame clones only, minus some. Here the sample spans about 150,000 clones, 65% to 75% being singletons. Study-level results: Later genetic work tied a missense DCLRE1C variant to beta-chain V and J trimming. Despite most TCR sequences being rare, some public TCRs occurred in many donors. The records held CMV serostatus as the only immune exposure information.

Per germline, CDR1 KGHSH and CDR2 LQKENI. This CDR3 has 15 residues. The trim removed 2 bases at V and 5 bases at J, leaving 6 bases unmatched. Notes on this clone: What it binds is not known.

The chain employs TRBV18 and TRBJ1-2, with 9 bases matching TRBD1. This clonotype was obtained from a man aged 18 to 29 in good health and CMV-seronegative. The sequencing input was PBMCs. The CDR3 sequence: CASSPEGQGAYGYTF. In DNA form, the CDR3 reads TGTGCCAGCTCACCAGAGGGACAGGGAGCATATGGCTACACCTTC.